Described below is a single T cell receptor (beta chain) sequence and its context. What it binds is unknown. The sample is drawn from a study of graft-versus-host responses after intestinal transplantation. Looking at the study overall: All of the recipients had induction that used anti-thymocyte globulin, then tacrolimus and steroids for approximately 3 years.

The assay was immunoSEQ multiplex PCR, and TCRdb's table has in-frame clones only and misses some. Among about 85,000 clones listed, around 80% were seen once. Whole-study findings and limits: Allograft graft-versus-host to host-versus-graft clonal ratios ran high in patients with graft-donor T cell macrochimerism. Some GvH clones were seen earlier in gut or blood, suggesting intestinal origin.

Germline CDR1 and CDR2: MNHNS and SASEGT. The CDR3 has 13 amino acids. Trimming removed 6 bases at V and 5 bases at J, with 10 bases between. This sequence was found in a human donor who received an intestinal transplant. Sequences were derived from unstimulated CD4+ T cells sorted from spleen or lymph node cells, sampled before intestinal transplant. The J gene is TRBJ1-4, the V gene TRBV6-1; D remains unclear. The CDR3 bases are TGTGCCAGCAGCTATGACAAAAATGAAAAACTGTTTTTT. Its protein is CASSYDKNEKLFF.